This T cell receptor beta chain comes out of a study of blood T cell repertoires in COVID-19. The CDR3 contains 12 residues. V lost 0 bases and J lost 11, with 8 bases in between. Germline-derived CDR1 and CDR2 are SGHTA and FQGNSA. Study processing details: Researchers report that nucleated cell counts were estimated from reference gene primer amplification. TCRdb's table, derived via immunoSEQ multiplex PCR, lists solely in-frame clones and lacks some. For V, J and clone size, that table is used; D and trimming come from the DNA. The sample has about 320,000 clones, approximately 91% seen once; the top ten hold 3% to 5%.

The rearrangement uses TRBV7-2 and TRBJ2-1; weak D call: TRBD2 (5 bases). This clonotype was obtained from a woman in her 30s who had been exposed to COVID-19. Sequenced input: PBMCs or T cells enriched from blood (not recorded which). The CDR3 region is CASSLARGKQFF. The CDR3 DNA follows: TGTGCCAGCAGCTTAGCCCGGGGAAAGCAGTTCTTC. The entire variable domain, with the rest obtained from reference TRBV7-2 and TRBJ2-1, is as follows: GAGVSQSPSNKVTEKGKDVELRCDPISGHTALYWYRQSLGQGLEFLIYFQGNSAPDKSGLPSDRFSAERTGGSVSTLTIQRTQQEDSAVYLCASSLARGKQFFGPGTRLTVL.